This T cell receptor beta chain derives from a study of OX40 agonist ivuxolimab in advanced cancers. Study at large: Patients were infused with ivuxolimab every 2 weeks at 0.01 to 10 mg/kg. Partial responses were achieved by three patients, of whom one had hepatocellular carcinoma and two had cutaneous melanoma.

Some clones are missing from TCRdb's copy, which holds only in-frame ones; the method was immunoSEQ multiplex PCR. In the table there are some 95,000 clones, about 85% of which are singletons. V lost 3 bases, J lost 0 bases, and 15 bases lay in between. Germline loops: CDR1 SEHNR, CDR2 FQNEAQ (reference sequence). The CDR3 runs to 17 residues. V usage is TRBV7-9 and J usage is TRBJ2-1, with a weak D call TRBD2 (5 bases). Sample: CD4+ or CD8+ T cells sorted from blood, taken in a trial of the OX40 agonist ivuxolimab. The sequence came from an adult with an advanced solid tumor such as melanoma, head and neck, liver or kidney cancer. The CDR3 loop reads CASSFRGGSSSYNEQFF. The CDR3 region has the DNA TGTGCCAGCAGCTTCCGTGGCGGGTCAAGCTCCTACAATGAGCAGTTCTTC.